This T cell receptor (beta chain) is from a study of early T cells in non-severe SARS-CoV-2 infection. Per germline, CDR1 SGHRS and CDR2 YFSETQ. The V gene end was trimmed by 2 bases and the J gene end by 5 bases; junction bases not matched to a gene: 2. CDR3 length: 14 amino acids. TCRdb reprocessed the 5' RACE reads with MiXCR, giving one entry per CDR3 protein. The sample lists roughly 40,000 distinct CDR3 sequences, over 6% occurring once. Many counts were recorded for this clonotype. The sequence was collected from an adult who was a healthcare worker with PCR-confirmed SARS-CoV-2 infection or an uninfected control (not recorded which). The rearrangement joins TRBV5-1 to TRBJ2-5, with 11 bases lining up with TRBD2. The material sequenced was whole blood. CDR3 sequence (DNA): TGCGCCAGCAGCTTTAGCGGGGGGGCTGAGACCCAGTACTTC. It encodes CASSFSGGAETQYF.